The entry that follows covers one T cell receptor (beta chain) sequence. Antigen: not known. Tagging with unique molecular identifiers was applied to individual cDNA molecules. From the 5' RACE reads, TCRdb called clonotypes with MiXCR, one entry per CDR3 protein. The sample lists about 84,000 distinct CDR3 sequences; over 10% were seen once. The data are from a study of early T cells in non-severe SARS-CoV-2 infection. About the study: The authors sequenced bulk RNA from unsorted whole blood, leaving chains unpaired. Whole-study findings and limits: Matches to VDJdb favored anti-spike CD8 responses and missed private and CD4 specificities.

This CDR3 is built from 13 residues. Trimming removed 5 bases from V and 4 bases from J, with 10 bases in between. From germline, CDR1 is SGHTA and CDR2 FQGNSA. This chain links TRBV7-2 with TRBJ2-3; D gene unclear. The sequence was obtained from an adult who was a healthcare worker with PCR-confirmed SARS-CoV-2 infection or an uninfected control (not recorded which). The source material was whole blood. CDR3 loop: CASSPSYPDTQYF. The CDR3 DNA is TGTGCCAGCAGCCCTTCGTACCCAGATACGCAGTATTTT.